The source of this TCR beta chain is a study of blood T cell repertoires in COVID-19. Assay used: immunoSEQ multiplex PCR; TCRdb lists only in-frame clones, some missing. The sample holds a few hundred thousand clones, roughly 80% seen once. Germline lookup yields CDR1 SEHNR and CDR2 FQNEAQ (reference sequence). J lost 4 bases, V lost 4 bases, and 10 bases had no gene match. The CDR3 has 16 amino acids. The table lists this clone with a few counts. Sequenced sample: peripheral blood. The origin of this receptor is an elderly man with acute or convalescent COVID-19. The chain has TRBV7-9 and TRBJ1-2, with 9 bases aligning to TRBD1. In DNA form, the CDR3 reads TGTGCCAGCAGCTCATCACAGGGGGCTACGGGCTATGGCTACACCTTC. It specifies CASSSSQGATGYGYTF.